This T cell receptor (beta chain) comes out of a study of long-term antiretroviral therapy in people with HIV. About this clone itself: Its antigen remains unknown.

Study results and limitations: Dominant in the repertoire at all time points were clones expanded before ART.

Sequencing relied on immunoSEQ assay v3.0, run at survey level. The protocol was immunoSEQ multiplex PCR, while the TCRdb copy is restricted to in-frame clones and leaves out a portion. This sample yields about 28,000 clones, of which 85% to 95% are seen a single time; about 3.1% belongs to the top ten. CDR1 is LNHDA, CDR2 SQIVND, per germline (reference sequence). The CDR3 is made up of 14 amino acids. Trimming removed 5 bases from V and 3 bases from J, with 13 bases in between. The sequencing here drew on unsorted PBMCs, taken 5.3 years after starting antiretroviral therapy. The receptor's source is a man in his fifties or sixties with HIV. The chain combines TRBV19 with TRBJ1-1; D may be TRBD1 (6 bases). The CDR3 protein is CASSLQGRDTEAFF. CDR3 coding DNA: TGTGCCAGTAGTTTACAGGGAAGGGACACTGAAGCTTTCTTT. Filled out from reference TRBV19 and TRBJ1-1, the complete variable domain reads DGGITQSPKYLFRKEGQNVTLSCEQNLNHDAMYWYRQDPGQGLRLIYYSQIVNDFQKGDIAEGYSVSREKKESFPLTVTSAQKNPTAFYLCASSLQGRDTEAFFGQGTRLTVV.